Listed below are T cell receptor beta chains from one sample, sequenced in a study of a mutant IDH1 vaccine in newly diagnosed glioma. Profiled with immunoSEQ multiplex PCR; TCRdb holds only in-frame clones, not every one. The repertoire consists of 20,000 to 25,000 clones, with approximately 89% occurring once and the leading ten covering 5.7%. These receptors lack a known antigen. The sample was PBMCs, taken from a glioma patient whose treatment included an IDH1 peptide vaccine. The receptors come from a woman aged 40 to 50 with glioma. The CDR3 runs from the conserved cysteine through the conserved F or W. D genes are given only for firm matches. Size values are once, few and many counts, or a class for expanded clones, and some rows have none.

V gene: TRBV6-1
clone size: -
D gene: -
J gene: TRBJ1-4
CDR3 protein: CASSAETRTNEKLFF
CDR3 DNA: TGTGCCAGCAGTGCCGAGACACGAACTAATGAAAAACTGTTTTTT

V gene: TRBV5-1
clone size: -
D gene: TRBD1
J gene: TRBJ2-7
CDR3 protein: CASSSGTGALHEQYF
CDR3 DNA: TGCGCCAGCAGCTCCGGTACAGGGGCGTTGCACGAGCAGTACTTC

V gene: TRBV19
clone size: -
D gene: -
J gene: TRBJ2-2
CDR3 protein: CASSVAGTRLNTGELFF
CDR3 DNA: TGTGCCAGTAGTGTTGCCGGGACACGCTTGAACACCGGGGAGCTGTTTTTT

V gene: TRBV10-1
clone size: -
D gene: -
J gene: TRBJ2-3
CDR3 protein: CASSQTGRSTDTQYF
CDR3 DNA: TGCGCCAGCAGCCAAACAGGGCGGAGCACAGATACGCAGTATTTT

V gene: TRBV5-6
clone size: -
D gene: TRBD1
J gene: TRBJ1-1
CDR3 protein: CASRGTGLPEAFF
CDR3 DNA: TGTGCCAGCAGAGGGACAGGGTTACCTGAAGCTTTCTTT

V gene: TRBV27
clone size: -
D gene: TRBD1
J gene: TRBJ2-2
CDR3 protein: CASRDRAVTGELFF
CDR3 DNA: TGTGCCAGCAGGGACAGGGCAGTCACCGGGGAGCTGTTTTTT

V gene: TRBV5-1
clone size: -
D gene: -
J gene: TRBJ2-7
CDR3 protein: CASSLEGTWLDEQYF
CDR3 DNA: TGCGCCAGCAGCTTGGAAGGGACGTGGCTGGACGAGCAGTACTTC

V gene: TRBV6-5
clone size: -
D gene: -
J gene: TRBJ1-1
CDR3 protein: CASSYLTAGSPEAFF
CDR3 DNA: TGTGCCAGCAGTTACCTGACCGCAGGGTCTCCTGAAGCTTTCTTT

V gene: TRBV7-2
clone size: -
D gene: -
J gene: TRBJ1-5
CDR3 protein: CASSLALGGNQPQHF
CDR3 DNA: TGTGCCAGCAGCTTAGCGCTGGGGGGTAATCAGCCCCAGCATTTT

V gene: TRBV2
clone size: -
D gene: TRBD2
J gene: TRBJ2-1
CDR3 protein: CASRETSGGPGEQFF
CDR3 DNA: TGTGCCAGCAGGGAGACTTCGGGAGGGCCGGGTGAGCAGTTCTTC

V gene: TRBV19
clone size: -
D gene: TRBD1
J gene: TRBJ1-2
CDR3 protein: CASSIDRGDGYTF
CDR3 DNA: TGTGCCAGTAGTATTGACAGGGGAGATGGCTACACCTTC

V gene: TRBV5-1
clone size: once
D gene: -
J gene: TRBJ2-6
CDR3 protein: CASSLSISGANVLTF
CDR3 DNA: TGCGCCAGCAGCCTGTCGATCTCTGGGGCCAACGTCCTGACTTTC

V gene: TRBV7-2
clone size: -
D gene: -
J gene: TRBJ1-5
CDR3 protein: CASSGTPNQPQHF
CDR3 DNA: TGTGCCAGCAGCGGGACACCGAATCAGCCCCAGCATTTT

V gene: TRBV2
clone size: -
D gene: -
J gene: TRBJ2-6
CDR3 protein: CASYRGLSGANVLTF
CDR3 DNA: TGTGCCAGTTACCGGGGCCTCTCTGGGGCCAACGTCCTGACTTTC

V gene: TRBV6-6
clone size: -
D gene: -
J gene: TRBJ2-1
CDR3 protein: CASSRTRGANEQFF
CDR3 DNA: TGTGCCAGCAGTCGGACTAGGGGGGCCAATGAGCAGTTCTTC

V gene: TRBV2
clone size: -
D gene: -
J gene: TRBJ1-1
CDR3 protein: CASSDYSGQNTEAFF
CDR3 DNA: TGTGCCAGCAGTGATTATTCTGGACAGAACACTGAAGCTTTCTTT

V gene: TRBV19
clone size: -
D gene: -
J gene: TRBJ1-5
CDR3 protein: CASSMRRDTNQPQHF
CDR3 DNA: TGTGCCAGTAGTATGAGGCGGGACACCAATCAGCCCCAGCATTTT

V gene: TRBV5-1
clone size: -
D gene: -
J gene: TRBJ2-7
CDR3 protein: CASSFDSRSSYEQYF
CDR3 DNA: TGCGCCAGCAGCTTCGACTCACGCAGCTCCTACGAGCAGTACTTC

V gene: TRBV6-6
clone size: once
D gene: TRBD1
J gene: TRBJ1-1
CDR3 protein: CASSYSGTGNTEAFF
CDR3 DNA: TGTGCCAGCAGTTACTCGGGGACAGGTAACACTGAAGCTTTCTTT

V gene: TRBV11-2
clone size: -
D gene: TRBD1
J gene: TRBJ1-1
CDR3 protein: CASSVRQGGTEAFF
CDR3 DNA: TGTGCCAGCAGCGTAAGACAGGGGGGGACTGAAGCTTTCTTT

V gene: TRBV7-8
clone size: -
D gene: -
J gene: TRBJ2-7
CDR3 protein: CASSPEGRDSSYEQYF
CDR3 DNA: TGTGCCAGCAGCCCCGAGGGACGGGACTCCTCCTACGAGCAGTACTTC

V gene: TRBV9
clone size: few
D gene: -
J gene: TRBJ2-7
CDR3 protein: CASSHTYEQYF
CDR3 DNA: TGTGCCAGCAGCCACACCTACGAGCAGTACTTC